This T cell receptor (beta chain) was sequenced in a study of shared clonotypes between healthy human individuals. In germline, CDR1 is ENHRY, CDR2 SYGVKD. The CDR3 has 17 residues. V shed 0 bases and J 6 bases; nucleotides not matched to a gene: 7. Libraries were prepared by immunoSEQ multiplex PCR; TCRdb keeps only in-frame clonotypes and omits some of them. Altogether around 500,000 clones are present, over 60% being singletons, with the ten largest covering 13%. This clone was counted once. The TCR was taken from a woman in her forties in good health. Some clones in this sample may be carry-over from other donors' samples. The chain combines TRBV10-3 with TRBJ2-1; TRBD2 aligns across 11 bases. The sample taken for sequencing was PBMCs. CDR3 coding DNA: TGTGCCATCAGTGAGTCGACCCTAGCGGGAGGCTCCAATGAGCAGTTCTTC. Its translation is CAISESTLAGGSNEQFF.